This T cell receptor beta chain appears in the sequencing data of a study of blood T cell repertoires in COVID-19. Study-wide background: From the United States, Italy and Spain came samples of acute and convalescent COVID-19. T cells, B-cell-depleted T cells, or PBMCs provided the cDNA or gDNA that served as material.

As originally analysed: Amplified reference gene primers provided the basis for estimating nucleated cell counts. Profiled with immunoSEQ multiplex PCR; TCRdb holds only in-frame clones, not every one. That table furnishes V, J and clone size, whereas the DNA furnished D and trimming. The table lists about 46,000 clones, around nine tenths of them singletons, with around 8.6% in the top ten. The CDR3 is 16 amino acids. Germline V gene lookup returns CDR1 SGHNT and CDR2 YYREEE (reference sequence). After removal of 1 base from V and 3 bases from J, the junction contained 6 bases not matched to a gene.

Sequencing input: peripheral blood. The genes are TRBV5-4 and TRBJ2-3; TRBD1 matches at 9 bases. This receptor was obtained from a man in his forties or fifties with acute or convalescent COVID-19. CDR3 coding DNA: TGTGCCAGCAGCTTGTCGCGGGACAGGGCTACAGATACGCAGTATTTT. It encodes CASSLSRDRATDTQYF.